A single sample is the source of the 25 T cell receptor beta chains below, sequenced in a study of graft-versus-host responses after intestinal transplantation (dated by TCRdb to the early 2020s). The antigens these receptors bind are not known. Interpreted using the paper, the time point label stands for: cells obtained before transplantation from donor or recipient. Library generation was performed with the immunoSEQ multiplex PCR assay. Here the immuneACCESS table is served through TCRdb, limited to in-frame sequences with V and J called. Missing clones are a known gap in these copies; in checked studies unresolved V genes cover under half, and the rest lacks a known reason. In all, the sample holds over 100,000 clones, and 90% to 95% of those were seen once. 0.095% to 0.15% of the sample lies in the top ten. The source was unstimulated CD4+ T cells sorted from spleen or lymph node cells, collected before intestinal transplant. These receptors were taken from a human donor who received an intestinal transplant.

This chain joins TRBV7-3 and TRBJ2-6, with D possibly being TRBD2 (7 bases). Germline-derived CDR1 and CDR2 are SGHTA and FQGTGA. The CDR3 length is 17 residues. The V end was cut by 2 bases, the J end by 2 bases, with 13 bases between. CDR3 residues: CASSLFGGRAGANVLTF. In nucleotides, the CDR3 is TGTGCCAGCAGCTTATTCGGGGGGCGGGCTGGGGCCAACGTCCTGACTTTC.

The chain employs TRBV2 and TRBJ2-3; maybe TRBD2 (6 bases). V shed 8 bases and J shed 0 bases, with 6 bases lying between them. The CDR3 is 12 residues long. Per the germline V gene, CDR1 is SNHLY and CDR2 is FYNNEI. CDR3 loop: CASGRSTDTQYF. The CDR3 DNA sequence: TGTGCCAGCGGGAGGAGCACAGATACGCAGTATTTT.

CDR3 sequence reads: CASSSRQVGTEAFF. The CDR3 coding sequence is TGCGCCAGCAGCTCCAGACAGGTAGGCACTGAAGCTTTCTTT. The V call is TRBV5-1, the J call TRBJ1-1; TRBD1 is a possible D gene (6 bases). V lost 3 bases and J lost 4, with 13 bases in between. The V gene's germline CDR1 is SGHRS and CDR2 YFSETQ. This CDR3 has 14 residues.

This clone was observed a single time. The V call is TRBV30, the J call TRBJ2-4; 12 nucleotides agree with TRBD1. This CDR3 has 17 amino acids. The V and J ends lost 1 base and 9 bases, in that order; junction bases with no gene match: 13. Germline assignment: CDR1 GTSNPN and CDR2 SVGIG (reference sequence). CDR3 nucleotides: TGTGCCTGGAGTGAGGGGACAGGGGGCGCTTCTTGGCCCATTCAGTACTTC. Translation: CAWSEGTGGASWPIQYF.

The chain couples TRBV28 to TRBJ2-1, with a possible D match to TRBD2 (6 bases). The CDR3 is made up of 16 amino acids. Trimming removed 5 bases at V and 5 bases at J, with 19 bases between. Germline assignment: CDR1 MDHEN and CDR2 SYDVKM. In nucleotides, the CDR3 is TGTGCCAGCAGTACGACGGGAGTTGTGAGAAACAATGAGCAGTTCTTC. Translating it yields CASSTTGVVRNNEQFF.

This clone was detected only once. The chain couples TRBV4-2 to TRBJ2-4; 8 bases are shared with TRBD2. Germline trimming cut 5 bases from V and 4 bases from J; bases unmatched to any gene: 4. This CDR3 has 14 amino acids. Germline V gene lookup returns CDR1 LGHNA and CDR2 YNFKEQ. CDR3 amino acids: CASSSLAGKNIQYF. The CDR3 nucleotides read TGTGCCAGCAGCAGCTTAGCGGGGAAAAACATTCAGTACTTC.

The genes are TRBV14 and TRBJ1-1; weak D call: TRBD1 (6 bases). Trimming stripped 4 bases from V and 1 base from J, with 10 bases between. The CDR3 covers 14 residues. The V gene's germline CDR1 is SGHDN and CDR2 FVKESK. The CDR3 spells CASSRPGQNTEAFF. The DNA of the CDR3 is TGTGCCAGCAGCCGCCCGGGACAGAACACTGAAGCTTTCTTT.

J is TRBJ2-1 and V is TRBV5-1, with no clear D. V lost 0 bases and J 1 base, leaving 8 bases between the germline ends. CDR3 length: 15 amino acids. Germline V gives CDR1 SGHRS, CDR2 YFSETQ. This chain's CDR3 is CASSLVGLSYNEQFF. The CDR3 DNA is TGCGCCAGCAGCTTGGTGGGTCTTTCCTACAATGAGCAGTTCTTC.

V usage is TRBV7-9 and J usage is TRBJ1-4; 7 positions agree with TRBD1. The CDR3 is 15 residues long. With 5 bases clipped from V and 0 bases from J, the junction kept 3 bases outside the gene matches. Germline lookup yields CDR1 SEHNR and CDR2 FQNEAQ (reference sequence). CDR3 sequence (DNA): TGTGCCAGCAGCCGGGACAGCGCAACTAATGAAAAACTGTTTTTT. Translated: CASSRDSATNEKLFF.

The chain has TRBV7-9 and TRBJ2-4; a possible D gene is TRBD2 (6 bases). The V gene's germline CDR1 is SEHNR and CDR2 FQNEAQ (reference sequence). The CDR3 is 16 residues long. V was trimmed by 2 bases and J by 1 base, leaving 12 bases between them. The CDR3 DNA follows: TGTGCCAGCAGCTTATGGTCAGGAGGGGCCAAAAACATTCAGTACTTC. Translated, it gives CASSLWSGGAKNIQYF. Full variable domain (outside the CDR3, taken from reference TRBV7-9 and TRBJ2-4): DTGVSQNPRHKITKRGQNVTFRCDPISEHNRLYWYRQTLGQGPEFLTYFQNEAQLEKSRLLSDRFSAERPKGSFSTLEIQRTEQGDSAMYLCASSLWSGGAKNIQYFGAGTRLSVL.

This chain links TRBV5-1 with TRBJ2-7; 7 bases map to TRBD1. The trim removed 1 base at V and 2 bases at J, leaving 6 bases unmatched. There are 15 residues in the CDR3. From germline, CDR1 is SGHRS and CDR2 YFSETQ. The CDR3 DNA reads TGCGCCAGCAGCTTGAAAGTGACAGGGACCTACGAGCAGTACTTC. As protein: CASSLKVTGTYEQYF.

The rearrangement uses TRBV11-1 and TRBJ2-7; 8 bases are a match to TRBD2. V shed 5 bases, J shed 0 bases, and the junction held 9 bases outside the gene matches. The CDR3 runs 16 residues. Germline lookup yields CDR1 SGHAT and CDR2 FQDESV (reference sequence). The CDR3 region is CASSGIAGIDSYEQYF. CDR3 nucleotides: TGTGCCAGCAGCGGAATAGCGGGGATCGACTCCTACGAGCAGTACTTC.

This clone was picked up one time. The genes are TRBV19 and TRBJ2-7; tentatively, D is TRBD2 (6 bases). The V end lost 5 bases, the J end lost 6 bases, and 14 bases lay between the germline ends. Per the germline V gene, CDR1 is LNHDA and CDR2 is SQIVND (reference sequence). The CDR3 runs 13 residues. The CDR3, as DNA: TGTGCCAGTAGTCCGCGGGACCGAGGCGAGCAGTACTTC. Its translation: CASSPRDRGEQYF.

This chain joins TRBV19 and TRBJ2-2, with TRBD2 as a possible D gene (6 bases). Deletions cut 4 bases from V and 4 bases from J, with 10 bases between. From germline, CDR1 is LNHDA and CDR2 SQIVND (reference sequence). The CDR3 loop spans 14 amino acids. DNA of the CDR3: TGTGCCAGTAGTACCCCGGGACTCACCGGGGAGCTGTTTTTT. Its protein is CASSTPGLTGELFF.

The chain is built from TRBV4-1 and TRBJ1-5; 8 nucleotides match TRBD1. Germline loops: CDR1 MGHRA, CDR2 YSYEKL. The CDR3 covers 16 residues. V trimming: 4 bases; J trimming: 6 bases; junction bases outside the gene matches: 11. The CDR3 is CASSPGQGAPTQPQHF. The CDR3 nucleotides read TGCGCCAGCAGCCCTGGACAGGGCGCGCCTACTCAGCCCCAGCATTTT.

The rearrangement links TRBV7-8 to TRBJ2-2; D not resolved. Trimming stripped 5 bases from V and 6 bases from J, with 10 bases between. The CDR3 extends over 13 amino acids. The germline CDR1 and CDR2 sequences are SGHVS and FQNEAQ. The DNA for the CDR3 is TGTGCCAGCAGCCAATTAGCCCCCGGGGAGCTGTTTTTT. Translation: CASSQLAPGELFF. The full variable domain, its missing parts supplied by reference TRBV7-8 and TRBJ2-2, is GAGVSQSPRYKVAKRGQDVALRCDPISGHVSLFWYQQALGQGPEFLTYFQNEAQLDKSGLPSDRFFAERPEGSVSTLKIQRTQQEDSAVYLCASSQLAPGELFFGEGSRLTVL.

The rearrangement joins TRBV27 to TRBJ1-5; TRBD1 is a possible D gene (5 bases). CDR1 is MNHEY, CDR2 SMNVEV, per germline (reference sequence). CDR3 length: 17 amino acids. Trimming pared 5 bases from V and 2 bases from J, leaving 19 bases between. CDR3 residues: CASSPHFGGSGNQPQHF. The CDR3, as DNA: TGTGCCAGCAGTCCCCACTTCGGGGGTTCGGGCAATCAGCCCCAGCATTTT.

The genes are TRBV11-2 and TRBJ1-5; D uncertain. The CDR3 has 15 residues. Trimming removed 0 bases from V and 0 bases from J, with 6 bases in between. Per the germline V gene, CDR1 is SGHAT and CDR2 is FQNNGV. CDR3 amino acids: CASSLEGNSNQPQHF. In nucleotides, the CDR3 is TGTGCCAGCAGCTTAGAAGGAAATAGCAATCAGCCCCAGCATTTT.

This rearrangement joins TRBV6-6 to TRBJ1-2; D call uncertain. This CDR3 has 12 residues. Trimming took off 2 bases at V and 0 bases at J, with 1 base between the two ends. The germline V gene has CDR1 MNHNY and CDR2 SVGAGI (reference sequence). CDR3 sequence: CASSYPNYGYTF. Written as DNA, the CDR3 is TGTGCCAGCAGTTACCCTAACTATGGCTACACCTTC.

The chain links TRBV10-3 to TRBJ1-2, with D perhaps TRBD1 (6 bases). The V end lost 2 bases, the J end lost 0 bases, and 13 bases lay between the germline ends. The CDR3 extends over 16 amino acids. CDR1 and CDR2 from the germline V gene are ENHRY and SYGVKD. The CDR3 sequence: CAISETAGEANYGYTF. CDR3 bases: TGTGCCATCAGTGAGACTGCAGGGGAGGCTAACTATGGCTACACCTTC.

This chain links TRBV5-1 with TRBJ2-7; D is ambiguous. Trimming took off 2 bases at V and 3 bases at J, with 3 bases between the two ends. The CDR3 consists of 11 residues. Germline CDR1 SGHRS, CDR2 YFSETQ. For the CDR3, the DNA is TGCGCCAGCAGCTTCGACTACGAGCAGTACTTC. Its protein product is CASSFDYEQYF.

This chain connects TRBV18 to TRBJ2-1, with 12 bases aligning to TRBD2. Germline CDR1 and CDR2: KGHSH and LQKENI. The CDR3 is 21 residues long. V lost 6 bases, J lost 9 bases, and 27 bases stayed unmatched. Here the CDR3 DNA reads TGTGCCAGCTCCCCGGGTTTTCGGCGGCTAGCGGGAGGGCCCGGGGCAGGTGAGCAGTTCTTC. As protein: CASSPGFRRLAGGPGAGEQFF.

The chain links TRBV19 to TRBJ1-2; D is perhaps TRBD1 (6 bases). V lost 3 bases to trimming and J lost 2 bases, with 31 bases between them. In germline, CDR1 is LNHDA, CDR2 SQIVND (reference sequence). There are 21 residues in the CDR3. CDR3 residues: CASSIQLGSGRDKPDNYGYTF. CDR3 nucleotide sequence: TGTGCCAGTAGTATTCAATTGGGGTCCGGCAGGGACAAACCTGACAACTATGGCTACACCTTC.

The CDR3 DNA is TGTGCCAGCAGTTACTCGATCGCCGGGGAGCAGTTCTTC. This sequence encodes CASSYSIAGEQFF. V gene TRBV6-5 combines with J gene TRBJ2-1; D call uncertain. Between the trimmed V and J ends, which lost 0 bases and 10 bases, there was a span of 10 bases. The CDR3 extends over 13 amino acids. The germline V gene has CDR1 MNHEY and CDR2 SVGAGI.

The chain links TRBV19 to TRBJ1-1, with unresolved D. The CDR3 runs 15 residues. The V gene lost 7 bases and the J gene lost 0 bases, with 15 bases spanning the gap. CDR1 is LNHDA and CDR2 is SQIVND in the germline V gene (reference sequence). CDR3 loop: CASTRSRVLNTEAFF. CDR3 in DNA: TGTGCCAGTACCCGGAGTCGGGTCCTGAACACTGAAGCTTTCTTT.